This is a list of T cell receptor beta chains from one sample in a study of molecular identifiers for immune sequencing clone quantification. In TCRdb, the PCR reads were re-called with MiXCR into one record per CDR3 protein. The sample has some 70,000 distinct CDR3 sequences; around a sixth are singletons. The sample was naive CD8+ T cells from blood, with Jurkat cell RNA spiked in. These receptors were collected from a human donor in good health. Some libraries in this study had Jurkat cell RNA spiked in. Both conserved end residues are part of each CDR3. Each record gives: clone size, D gene, J gene, V gene, CDR3 DNA, CDR3 protein. The D gene is left open where the match is weak. Clone size is not always given. Where it is, it says once, few, many or a class for expanded clones.

>many|-|TRBJ1-3|TRBV7-9
TGTGCCAGCAGCCTCAACACCATATATTTT
CASSLNTIYF
>-|-|TRBJ1-2|TRBV7-9
TGTGCCAGCAGCTTAGGGGCCATTACCTATGGCTACACCTTC
CASSLGAITYGYTF
>many|-|TRBJ1-3|TRBV19
TGTGCCAGTAGCTGGGGCGGACAGTTTGGAAACACCATATATTTT
CASSWGGQFGNTIYF
>many|-|TRBJ2-2|TRBV19
TGTGCCAGTAGCACTAAGTTCGGGGAGCTGTTTTTT
CASSTKFGELFF
>many|-|TRBJ2-3|TRBV24-1
TGTGCCACCAGTGAAAGGACTCCCACAGATACGCAGTATTTT
CATSERTPTDTQYF
>many|-|TRBJ2-3|TRBV27
TGTGCCAGCAGTTTATCGGGTCCTGAGGGCAGAGCTAGCACAGATACGCAGTATTTT
CASSLSGPEGRASTDTQYF
>many|TRBD2|TRBJ2-5|TRBV12-3/TRBV12-4
TGTGCCAGCAGTAGGACTAGCGGAGAAAAAGAGACCCAGTACTTC
CASSRTSGEKETQYF
>many|-|TRBJ2-5|TRBV27
TGTGCCAGCAGTCGGACTGGCCAAGAGACCCAGTACTTC
CASSRTGQETQYF
>many|-|TRBJ2-3|TRBV4-3
TGCGCCAGCAGCCGACCCACCTTGCACACAGATACGCAGTATTTT
CASSRPTLHTDTQYF
>many|TRBD2|TRBJ2-1|TRBV4-1
TGCGCCAGCAGCTATCTAGCGGACACCTACAATGAGCAGTTCTTC
CASSYLADTYNEQFF
>many|-|TRBJ2-1|TRBV6-6
TGTGCCAGCAGTTCCGTGGATGAGCAGTTCTTC
CASSSVDEQFF
>-|-|TRBJ2-2|TRBV10-3
TGTGCCATCACCCCCGGCGGGGTGCTGGTTTTT
CAITPGGVLVF
>many|-|TRBJ2-2|TRBV7-9
TGTGCCAGCAGCTTTAAGGTCACCGGGGAGCTGTTTTTT
CASSFKVTGELFF
>many|-|TRBJ1-1|TRBV19
TGTGCCAGTAGACCCGACAGGATAAACACTGAAGCTTTCTTT
CASRPDRINTEAFF
>-|-|TRBJ2-2|TRBV20-1
TGCAGTGCTAGAGTTTGGGGAGGACTCCCCAAGAACACCGGGGAGCCGTTTTTT
CSARVWGGLPKNTGEPFF
>many|-|TRBJ2-5|TRBV25-1
TGTGCCAGCAGCTTTATCGGAGGGATGGAGACCCAGTACTTC
CASSFIGGMETQYF
>-|-|TRBJ2-1|TRBV20-1
TGCAGTGCTAGAGGGTTCAAAGAGGGGGAGAGCTCCTACAATGAGCAGTTCTTC
CSARGFKEGESSYNEQFF
>-|TRBD2|TRBJ2-7|TRBV5-3
TGTGCCTGCAGCTTGGTGACGGGGGGCTACGAGCAGTACTTC
CACSLVTGGYEQYF
>-|-|TRBJ2-7|TRBV27
TGTGCCAGTGTAGGAGACGGTACCTACGAGCAGTACTTC
CASVGDGTYEQYF
>few|-|TRBJ1-2|TRBV13
TGTGCCAGCAGCTTAGGAAGGAGGACAGAAAACTATGGCTACACCTTC
CASSLGRRTENYGYTF
>few|-|TRBJ2-5|TRBV27
TGTGCCAGCAGTTTAATAGGGGGCCAAGAGACCCAGTACTTC
CASSLIGGQETQYF
>many|-|TRBJ1-5|TRBV4-1
TGCGCCAGCAGCCAAGTTCCTCGCAATCAGCCCCAGCATTTT
CASSQVPRNQPQHF
>many|TRBD2|TRBJ2-1|TRBV7-9
TGTGCCAGCAGCTCCTACAGGGCTAGCGGGTATCAGTTCTTC
CASSSYRASGYQFF
>few|-|TRBJ2-7|TRBV4-1
TGCGCCAGCAGCCACGGACTAACCGAGCAGTACTTC
CASSHGLTEQYF
>-|-|TRBJ1-4|TRBV7-8
TGTGCCGGCAGCTTTGGAGGACAGCTTGCAACTAATGAAAAACTGCTTTTT
CAGSFGGQLATNEKLLF
>many|-|TRBJ2-3|TRBV12-3/TRBV12-4
TGTGCCAGCAGCCTGACGGTTCGGGGCACAGATACGCAGTATTTT
CASSLTVRGTDTQYF
>many|-|TRBJ2-2|TRBV6-2/TRBV6-3
TGTGCCAGCAGTTACGTGTTTACCGGGGAGCTGTTTTTT
CASSYVFTGELFF
>few|-|TRBJ1-5|TRBV30
TGTGCCTGGAGTGAAGATAGCAATCAGCCCCAGCATTTT
CAWSEDSNQPQHF
>few|TRBD1|TRBJ2-2|TRBV12-5
TGTGCTAGTGGTATCGGGACAGGAAACACCGGGGAGCTGTTTTTT
CASGIGTGNTGELFF